This TCR beta chain was found in a study of blood T cell repertoires in COVID-19. Germline V gives CDR1 SGHAT, CDR2 FQDESV (reference sequence). This CDR3 is built from 14 residues. V dropped 1 base and J dropped 4 bases, with 10 bases sitting between them. Here immunoSEQ multiplex PCR was the method, and the copy in TCRdb shows in-frame clones only, minus some. The top ten hold about 26% of the sample, which has approximately 70,000 clones, 79% seen once. Sequenced sample: peripheral blood. The rearrangement joins TRBV11-1 to TRBJ1-1, with D tentatively TRBD1 (6 bases). The receptor was isolated from a man in his 60s with active or convalescent COVID-19. The CDR3 sequence is CASSLESRGTEAFF. The CDR3 bases are TGTGCCAGCAGCTTAGAGAGCAGGGGCACTGAAGCTTTCTTT.